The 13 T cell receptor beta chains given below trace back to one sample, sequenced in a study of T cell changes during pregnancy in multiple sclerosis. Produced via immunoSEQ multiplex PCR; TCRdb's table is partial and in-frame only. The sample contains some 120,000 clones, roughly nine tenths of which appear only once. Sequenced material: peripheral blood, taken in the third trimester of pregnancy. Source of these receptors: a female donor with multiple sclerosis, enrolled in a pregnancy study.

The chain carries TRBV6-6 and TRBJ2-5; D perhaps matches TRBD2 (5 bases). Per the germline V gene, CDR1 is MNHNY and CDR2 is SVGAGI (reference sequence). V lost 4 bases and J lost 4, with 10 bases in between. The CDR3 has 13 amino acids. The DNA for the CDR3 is TGTGCCAGCAGTTTCCTCCGGGGAGAGACCCAGTACTTC. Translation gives CASSFLRGETQYF.

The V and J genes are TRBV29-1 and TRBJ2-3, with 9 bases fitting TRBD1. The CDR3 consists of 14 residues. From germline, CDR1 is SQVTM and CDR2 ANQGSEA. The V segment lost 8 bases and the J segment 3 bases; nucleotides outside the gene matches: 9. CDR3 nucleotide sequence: TGCAGCCTCGGGGACAGGGTGGGTACAGATACGCAGTATTTT. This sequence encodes CSLGDRVGTDTQYF.

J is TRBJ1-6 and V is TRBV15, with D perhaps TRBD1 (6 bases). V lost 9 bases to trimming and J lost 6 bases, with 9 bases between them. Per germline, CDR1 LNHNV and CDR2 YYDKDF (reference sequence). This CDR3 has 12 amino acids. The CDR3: CATSRGNSPLHF. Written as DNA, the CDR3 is TGTGCCACTTCCAGGGGTAATTCACCCCTCCACTTT.

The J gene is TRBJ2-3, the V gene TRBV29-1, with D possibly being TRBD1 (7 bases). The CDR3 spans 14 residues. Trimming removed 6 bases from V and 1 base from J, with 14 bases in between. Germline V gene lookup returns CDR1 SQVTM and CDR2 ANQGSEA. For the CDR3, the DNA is TGCAGCGTCGGAGGGGGCCGGGGCACAGATACGCAGTATTTT. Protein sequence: CSVGGGRGTDTQYF.

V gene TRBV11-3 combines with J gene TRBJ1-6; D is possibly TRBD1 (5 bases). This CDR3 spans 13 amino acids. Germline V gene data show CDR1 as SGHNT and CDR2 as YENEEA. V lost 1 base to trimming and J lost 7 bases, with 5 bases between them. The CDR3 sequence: CASSLGQNSPLHF. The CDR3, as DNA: TGTGCCAGCAGCTTAGGACAGAATTCACCCCTCCACTTT.

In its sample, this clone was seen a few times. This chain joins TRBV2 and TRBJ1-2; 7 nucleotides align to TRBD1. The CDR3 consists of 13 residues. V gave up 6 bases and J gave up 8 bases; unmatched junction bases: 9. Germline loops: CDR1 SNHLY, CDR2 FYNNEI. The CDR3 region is CASRRQGDGGYTF. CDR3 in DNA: TGTGCCAGCAGACGACAGGGTGATGGGGGCTACACCTTC.

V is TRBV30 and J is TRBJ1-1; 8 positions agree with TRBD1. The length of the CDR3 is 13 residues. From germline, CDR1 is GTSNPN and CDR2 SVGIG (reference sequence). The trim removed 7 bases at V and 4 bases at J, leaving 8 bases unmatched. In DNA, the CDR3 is TGTGCCTTCAACAGGGGGAGAGGCACTGAAGCTTTCTTT. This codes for CAFNRGRGTEAFF. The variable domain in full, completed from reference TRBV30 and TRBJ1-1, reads SQTIHQWPATLVQPVGSPLSLECTVEGTSNPNLYWYRQAAGRGLQLLFYSVGIGQISSEVPQNLSASRPQDRQFILSSKKLLLSDSGFYLCAFNRGRGTEAFFGQGTRLTVV.

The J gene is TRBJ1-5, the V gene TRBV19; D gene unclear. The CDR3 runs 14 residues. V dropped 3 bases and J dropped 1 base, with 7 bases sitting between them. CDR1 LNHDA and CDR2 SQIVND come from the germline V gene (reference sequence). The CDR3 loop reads CASSMVRSNQPQHF. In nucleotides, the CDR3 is TGTGCCAGTAGTATGGTCCGGAGCAATCAGCCCCAGCATTTT.

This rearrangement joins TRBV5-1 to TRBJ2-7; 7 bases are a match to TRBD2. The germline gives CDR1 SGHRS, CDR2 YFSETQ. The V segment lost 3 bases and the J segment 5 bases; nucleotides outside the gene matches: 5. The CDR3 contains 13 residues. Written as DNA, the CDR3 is TGCGCCAGCAGCTCGACTAGCAGCGACGAGCAGTACTTC. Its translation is CASSSTSSDEQYF.

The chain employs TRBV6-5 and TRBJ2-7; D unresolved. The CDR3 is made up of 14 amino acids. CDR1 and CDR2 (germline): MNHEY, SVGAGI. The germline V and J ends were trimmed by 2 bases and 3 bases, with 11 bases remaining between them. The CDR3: CASSYRSSGYEQYF. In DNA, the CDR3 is TGTGCCAGCAGTTACAGGTCTTCAGGCTACGAGCAGTACTTC.

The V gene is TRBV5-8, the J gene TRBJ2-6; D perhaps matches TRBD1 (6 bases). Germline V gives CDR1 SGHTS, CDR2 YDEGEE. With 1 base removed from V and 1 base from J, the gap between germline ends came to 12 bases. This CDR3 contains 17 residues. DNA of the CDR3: TGTGCCAGCAGCTTGCGTGCAGGGGTATCTGGGGCCAACGTCCTGACTTTC. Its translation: CASSLRAGVSGANVLTF.

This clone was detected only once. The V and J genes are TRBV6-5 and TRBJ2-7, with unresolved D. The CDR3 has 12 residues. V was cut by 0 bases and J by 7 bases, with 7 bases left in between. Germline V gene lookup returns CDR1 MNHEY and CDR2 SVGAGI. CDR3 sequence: CASSYSGIEQYF. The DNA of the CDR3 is TGTGCCAGCAGTTACTCGGGCATTGAGCAGTACTTC.

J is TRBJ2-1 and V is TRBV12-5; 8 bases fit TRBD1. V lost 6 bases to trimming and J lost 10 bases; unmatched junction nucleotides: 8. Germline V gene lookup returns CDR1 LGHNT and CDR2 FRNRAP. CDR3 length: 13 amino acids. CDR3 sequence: CASGRSTGDEQFF. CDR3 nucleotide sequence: TGTGCTAGTGGCCGGTCGACAGGGGACGAGCAGTTCTTC. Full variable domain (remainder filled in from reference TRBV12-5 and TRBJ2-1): DARVTQTPRHKVTEMGQEVTMRCQPILGHNTVFWYRQTMMQGLELLAYFRNRAPLDDSGMPKDRFSAEMPDATLATLKIQPSEPRDSAVYFCASGRSTGDEQFFGPGTRLTVL.